The T cell receptor (beta chain) described here comes from a study of metastatic and nonmetastatic thyroid tumors. Study-level information: Repertoire data that came from the blood and tumor or nodule tissue of malignant and benign thyroid patients were compared. Study observations and caveats: TCR beta diversity was reportedly significantly higher in malignant thyroid tumors than benign nodules, in blood and tumor.

Authors' analysis steps: The study's classifier, a distant-metastasis tool for papillary thyroid cancer, was built using CDR3 differences across clinicopathological groups. Using MiXCR, TCRdb re-called clones from the PCR reads. V and J calls and clone size were set by TCRdb, not the authors. This sample has some 32,000 clones, with less than 20% found just once. Before thyroid surgery, none of the patients had received any treatment. This clone was picked up many times. The antigen is unknown. V shed 3 bases and J 7 bases; nucleotides not matched to a gene: 12. This CDR3 spans 17 amino acids. Germline lookup yields CDR1 LNHDA and CDR2 SQIVND (reference sequence).

The specimen sequenced was blood. This clonotype was obtained from a female donor with papillary thyroid cancer or a benign thyroid nodule (not recorded which). Some clones in this sample may be carry-over from other donors' samples. The chain couples TRBV19 to TRBJ1-6, with 7 bases matching TRBD1. This CDR3 is CASSILGVSGGNSPLHF. CDR3 sequence (DNA): TGTGCCAGTAGTATCCTCGGGGTTTCAGGGGGAAATTCACCCCTCCACTTT.